The TCR beta chain described here comes from a study of T-cell reconstitution after alpha-beta-depleted transplantation in children (dated by TCRdb to 2016 to 2017). For the wider study: The study quantitatively tracked T-cell immune reconstitution after TCRalphabeta/CD19-depleted allogeneic hematopoietic cell transplantation in children using TCR repertoire profiling.

The CDR3 measures 12 amino acids from cysteine to phenylalanine. The entry retains the CDR3 DNA only, 36 bases that are in frame from base 1. The trim is 2 bases for V and 6 bases for J, with a gap of 8 bases between the germline ends. As encoded in the germline V gene, CDR1 is SGHVS while CDR2 is FNYEAQ. Libraries came from PCR. Sequencer: Illumina HiSeq 2500. TCR library preparation used molecular barcoding, with unique molecular identifiers applied to normalize quantification of the TCRbeta repertoire. The public sequencing data were trimmed at Q25 with fastp and processed into clonotypes with MiXCR by TCRdb, which kept only in-frame beta chains. Rows with one shared CDR3 protein collapse into an entry with the most common genes and DNA. The table for this sample lists around 340,000 distinct CDR3 sequences; roughly 15% of them were counted only once. The top ten constitute roughly 4.5% of the sample.

To note about this clonotype: What this receptor recognizes is not known. Per-nucleotide qualities are absent, and no much larger clonotype sits a single base away.

Here the sequenced sample was PBMCs, taken from the stem cell graft. This TCR came from a human donor who donated a stem cell graft to a child with Fanconi anemia. Here the chain combines TRBV7-6 and TRBJ2-7; matching of 6 bases hints at TRBD1 as the D gene. The nucleotide sequence is TGTGCCAGCAGCTTAACAGGGTTCGAGCAGTACTTC. It specifies CASSLTGFEQYF.